The entry below gives a single T cell receptor beta chain sequence along with its context. What it binds is unknown. 13 Jbeta primers and 60 Vbeta primers were used for the PCR. Sequenced by immunoSEQ multiplex PCR; TCRdb stores in-frame clones only, minus some. Among approximately 140,000 clones listed, 75% were seen once. This sample is drawn from a study of cytomegalovirus exposure and HLA in healthy donors. Study-level points and caveats: Analyzed later, most CMV-associated TCR beta chains appeared HLA-restricted.

The CDR3 has 16 residues. Trimming cost V 4 bases and J 4 bases, with 18 bases left between them. CDR1 and CDR2 (germline): SGHRS, YFSETQ. Input material: PBMCs. The gene calls are TRBV5-1 and TRBJ1-3; TRBD1 might be the D (6 bases). The receptor's source is a man aged 40-49 years in good health and CMV-seronegative. CDR3 residues: CASSAQGPGAGNTIYF. For the CDR3, the DNA is TGCGCCAGCAGCGCCCAAGGCCCAGGGGCGGGAAACACCATATATTTT.